The 9 T cell receptor beta chains given below trace back to one sample, sequenced in a study of blood T cell repertoires in COVID-19. Sequencing used immunoSEQ multiplex PCR; TCRdb keeps in-frame clones, though not all of them. The profile shows about 80,000 clones, under 85% of them singletons. The material sequenced was peripheral blood. These receptor sequences come from a human donor in a cohort sampled during active COVID-19.

This chain connects TRBV7-8 to TRBJ2-2; 7 positions match TRBD1. In germline, CDR1 is SGHVS, CDR2 FQNEAQ. The trim removed 5 bases at V and 0 bases at J, leaving 3 bases unmatched. CDR3 length: 15 amino acids. CDR3 in amino acids: CASSLGTANTGELFF. DNA of the CDR3: TGTGCCAGCAGCCTCGGGACAGCGAACACCGGGGAGCTGTTTTTT.

The chain recombines TRBV7-8 with TRBJ1-6; 8 nucleotides line up with TRBD1. Germline loops: CDR1 SGHVS, CDR2 FQNEAQ. V gave up 1 base and J gave up 7 bases; unmatched junction bases: 6. The CDR3 contains 16 residues. CDR3 nucleotide sequence: TGTGCCAGCAGCTTAGGGACAGGGTCAACGAATTCACCCCTCCACTTT. Amino acid sequence: CASSLGTGSTNSPLHF.

V gene TRBV15 combines with J gene TRBJ2-3; TRBD2 agrees at 7 bases. This CDR3 spans 15 amino acids. Trimming removed 0 bases from V and 2 bases from J; junction bases left unmatched: 2. Germline assignment: CDR1 LNHNV and CDR2 YYDKDF (reference sequence). The CDR3 is CATSREGTNTDTQYF. CDR3 DNA sequence: TGTGCCACCAGCAGAGAAGGGACTAACACAGATACGCAGTATTTT.

The chain combines TRBV10-3 with TRBJ2-6; 7 bases map to TRBD2. From germline, CDR1 is ENHRY and CDR2 SYGVKD. The CDR3 sequence is 16 residues long. The V and J ends lost 2 bases and 0 bases, in that order; junction bases with no gene match: 1. As DNA, the CDR3 is TGTGCCATCAGTGAGGGCGGGAGCTCTGGGGCCAACGTCCTGACTTTC. Protein sequence: CAISEGGSSGANVLTF.

The chain combines TRBV27 with TRBJ2-3; TRBD1 matches at 7 bases. The V gene end was trimmed by 7 bases and the J gene end by 4 bases; junction bases not matched to a gene: 8. Germline V gene data show CDR1 as MNHEY and CDR2 as SMNVEV (reference sequence). The CDR3 consists of 14 residues. The CDR3 nucleotides are TGTGCCAGCAATGATGTAGGGGGCGCAGATACGCAGTATTTT. Its protein product is CASNDVGGADTQYF.

V is TRBV14 and J is TRBJ2-7; 7 nucleotides agree with TRBD2. V lost 0 bases to trimming and J lost 4 bases; unmatched junction nucleotides: 9. The CDR3 loop spans 16 amino acids. Per the germline V gene, CDR1 is SGHDN and CDR2 is FVKESK. The CDR3, as DNA: TGTGCCAGCAGCCAAGATGGGGGACTACAGTTTTACGAGCAGTACTTC. It translates to CASSQDGGLQFYEQYF.

The chain has TRBV5-1 and TRBJ2-1; TRBD2 aligns across 9 bases. J lost 10 bases, V lost 5 bases, and 10 bases had no gene match. CDR1 and CDR2 (germline): SGHRS, YFSETQ. This CDR3 region has 14 residues. The CDR3 region has the DNA TGCGCCAGCAGTCAAGCGGGGGGCGGCAGCGAGCAGTTCTTC. This sequence encodes CASSQAGGGSEQFF.

This clone was detected only once. The rearrangement links TRBV5-6 to TRBJ2-3; D is unresolved. V lost 2 bases to trimming and J lost 5 bases, with 3 bases between them. CDR1 is SGHDT and CDR2 is YYEEEE in the germline V gene. The CDR3 covers 11 residues. The CDR3 bases are TGTGCCAGCAGCTTCGGAGATACGCAGTATTTT. This encodes CASSFGDTQYF.

The chain has TRBV24-1 and TRBJ1-2, with TRBD1 matching 8 bases. The germline V gene has CDR1 KGHDR and CDR2 SFDVKD. V was pared by 4 bases and J by 4 bases, with 4 bases of the junction left unmatched. This CDR3 is 14 amino acids long. CDR3 amino acids: CATSDRGRAYGYTF. The CDR3 coding sequence is TGTGCCACCAGTGACAGGGGGCGGGCCTATGGCTACACCTTC.